These 23 T cell receptor beta chains came from one sample sequenced in a study of shared clonotypes between healthy human individuals. Assay used: immunoSEQ multiplex PCR; TCRdb lists only in-frame clones, some missing. The sample carries a few million clones, more than 80% recorded once. Sequenced input: naive CD4+ T cells sorted from blood. Subset: CD45RA+ positively selected. The origin of the receptors is a man between 18 and 29 years old in good health.

The chain combines TRBV27 with TRBJ2-7; 13 bases align to TRBD2. J lost 1 base, V lost 5 bases, and 11 bases had no gene match. The germline V gene has CDR1 MNHEY and CDR2 SMNVEV (reference sequence). The CDR3 length is 18 residues. The CDR3 nucleotides are TGTGCCAGCAGTGGACGACTAGCGGGGGGCCCTAGGTCCTACGAGCAGTACTTC. This gives the protein CASSGRLAGGPRSYEQYF.

The chain joins TRBV10-2 to TRBJ1-2; 7 nucleotides match TRBD1. The germline gives CDR1 WSHSY, CDR2 SAAADI. With 3 bases clipped from V and 9 bases from J, the junction kept 4 bases outside the gene matches. CDR3 length equals 12 residues. Written as DNA, the CDR3 is TGCGCCAGCAGTGACGACAGGGTTAGCTACACCTTC. Its protein product is CASSDDRVSYTF.

This chain joins TRBV9 and TRBJ2-5; 9 nucleotides match TRBD2. The CDR3 has 18 residues. Germline values: CDR1 SGDLS, CDR2 YYNGEE. J was trimmed by 4 bases and V by 0 bases; bases with no gene match: 13. The CDR3 sequence: CASSVGGLAGPDLETQYF. The CDR3 nucleotides read TGTGCCAGCAGCGTAGGAGGTCTAGCGGGACCCGATTTAGAGACCCAGTACTTC.

V gene TRBV28 combines with J gene TRBJ2-7; 9 nucleotides agree with TRBD1. CDR1 and CDR2 (germline): MDHEN, SYDVKM. The CDR3 has 14 residues. V shed 5 bases, J shed 6 bases, and the junction held 8 bases outside the gene matches. This CDR3 is CASSKDRGRGEQYF. The CDR3 DNA reads TGTGCCAGCAGTAAGGACAGGGGCAGGGGCGAGCAGTACTTC.

The rearrangement uses TRBV6-6 and TRBJ1-6; 7 bases agree with TRBD1. The CDR3 covers 14 residues. Germline V CDR1 and CDR2: MNHNY, SVGAGI (reference sequence). V lost 2 bases to trimming and J lost 7 bases; unmatched junction nucleotides: 2. The CDR3 nucleotides read TGTGCCAGCAGTTACGACAGGGCGAATTCACCCCTCCACTTT. Residues: CASSYDRANSPLHF.

V is TRBV6-6 and J is TRBJ1-1; TRBD1 matches 7 bases. The germline V gene encodes CDR1 MNHNY and CDR2 SVGAGI (reference sequence). The length of the CDR3 is 15 residues. J lost 4 bases, V lost 0 bases, and 5 bases had no gene match. CDR3 nucleotides: TGTGCCAGCAGTTACTCGAGGGCAGGGGGCACTGAAGCTTTCTTT. Translated, it gives CASSYSRAGGTEAFF.

The chain couples TRBV4-2 to TRBJ2-3; 9 positions agree with TRBD2. Trimming took 1 base from V and 3 from J; bases not matched to a gene: 8. Germline CDR1 LGHNA, CDR2 YNFKEQ. The CDR3 is 17 residues long. CDR3 in amino acids: CASSQATAGGPTDTQYF. For the CDR3, the DNA is TGTGCCAGCAGCCAAGCTACCGCGGGGGGGCCAACAGATACGCAGTATTTT.

The gene calls are TRBV4-3 and TRBJ2-5, with 8 bases lining up with TRBD1. Germline V gene lookup returns CDR1 LGHNA and CDR2 YSLEER. Trimming removed 3 bases from V and 4 bases from J; junction bases left unmatched: 13. CDR3 length: 17 residues. CDR3 sequence reads: CASSHPLARGHGETQYF. The CDR3 DNA is TGCGCCAGCAGCCACCCCCTTGCCAGGGGGCATGGAGAGACCCAGTACTTC.

The chain carries TRBV4-1 and TRBJ2-1; 9 bases match TRBD2. Looked up from germline, CDR1 is MGHRA and CDR2 is YSYEKL. J was trimmed by 7 bases and V by 4 bases; bases with no gene match: 8. This CDR3 contains 15 residues. This CDR3 is CASSPWLSGGNEQFF. CDR3 bases: TGCGCCAGCAGCCCTTGGCTTAGCGGGGGTAATGAGCAGTTCTTC.

The V and J genes are TRBV2 and TRBJ2-1; D call uncertain. The germline V and J ends were trimmed by 1 base and 2 bases, with 6 bases remaining between them. The CDR3 covers 14 residues. Germline V lookup: CDR1 SNHLY, CDR2 FYNNEI. The DNA for the CDR3 is TGTGCCAGCAGTGAAGGGACCGCCTACAATGAGCAGTTCTTC. Amino acids: CASSEGTAYNEQFF.

This sequence joins TRBV7-3 and TRBJ1-1; D possibly corresponds to TRBD1 (5 bases). The germline V gene encodes CDR1 SGHTA and CDR2 FQGTGA. The CDR3 totals 14 residues. Trimming cost V 5 bases and J 0 bases, with 10 bases left between them. CDR3 coding DNA: TGTGCCAGCAGCCTGGGACCCCTGAACACTGAAGCTTTCTTT. Translation: CASSLGPLNTEAFF. Complete variable domain (other parts from reference TRBV7-3 and TRBJ1-1): GAGVSQTPSNKVTEKGKYVELRCDPISGHTALYWYRQSLGQGPEFLIYFQGTGAADDSGLPNDRFFAVRPEGSVSTLKIQRTERGDSAVYLCASSLGPLNTEAFFGQGTRLTVV.

To note about this clone: Other DNA sequences from this sample encode an identical CDR3 as well. The chain joins TRBV2 to TRBJ2-7; 7 bases agree with TRBD1. The germline V gene has CDR1 SNHLY and CDR2 FYNNEI. With 6 bases clipped from V and 4 bases from J, the junction kept 3 bases outside the gene matches. The CDR3 is made up of 12 amino acids. CDR3 loop: CASRRDSYEQYF. CDR3 coding DNA: TGTGCCAGCAGGAGGGACAGTTACGAGCAGTACTTC.

The rearrangement uses TRBV5-1 and TRBJ2-7; D is possibly TRBD1 (6 bases). CDR1 is SGHRS, CDR2 YFSETQ, per germline. The V end lost 4 bases, the J end lost 3 bases, and 14 bases lay between the germline ends. This CDR3 has 14 residues. The CDR3 DNA sequence: TGCGCCAGCAGCCCACTCGGACAGAACTACGAGCAGTACTTC. It is translated as CASSPLGQNYEQYF.

This chain connects TRBV4-1 to TRBJ2-5; TRBD2 matches 10 bases. Germline-derived CDR1 and CDR2 are MGHRA and YSYEKL. The CDR3 is 16 amino acids. Trimming cost V 2 bases and J 3 bases; bases outside gene matches: 6. CDR3 bases: TGCGCCAGCAGCCAATTAGCGGGAGGATTAAAAGAGACCCAGTACTTC. Translation gives CASSQLAGGLKETQYF.

The CDR3 DNA sequence: TGTGCCAGTAGTGGGTCGCTAGCGGGGGCCTCCTACAATGAGCAGTTCTTC. It encodes CASSGSLAGASYNEQFF. The V gene is TRBV19, the J gene TRBJ2-1; the match to TRBD2 covers 10 bases. This CDR3 region has 17 residues. After removal of 5 bases from V and 0 bases from J, the junction contained 7 bases not matched to a gene. Germline V gene lookup returns CDR1 LNHDA and CDR2 SQIVND (reference sequence).

This clone appeared once. V is TRBV19 and J is TRBJ2-3; TRBD1 is a possible D gene (6 bases). The germline V and J ends were trimmed by 1 base and 4 bases, with 9 bases remaining between them. Germline CDR1 reads LNHDA; CDR2 reads SQIVND (reference sequence). The CDR3 extends over 14 amino acids. In nucleotides, the CDR3 is TGTGCCAGTAGTATAGGGGCAGGGGCAGATACGCAGTATTTT. Translation gives CASSIGAGADTQYF.

The CDR3 nucleotides read TGTGCCAGCAGTACCCAAAGACGCAATGAGCAGTTCTTC. Its protein product is CASSTQRRNEQFF. This sequence joins TRBV27 and TRBJ2-1; unclear D gene. Germline V gene lookup returns CDR1 MNHEY and CDR2 SMNVEV (reference sequence). Trimming removed 5 bases at V and 6 bases at J, with 11 bases between. There are 13 residues in the CDR3.

V usage is TRBV18 and J usage is TRBJ1-2; D may be TRBD1 (6 bases). Germline V gene sequence: CDR1 KGHSH, CDR2 LQKENI. V lost 3 bases to trimming and J lost 8 bases, with 13 bases between them. This CDR3 has 13 amino acids. In DNA form, the CDR3 reads TGTGCCAGCTCACCGGGACAACGGAGCGGCTACACCTTC. It is translated as CASSPGQRSGYTF.

This chain joins TRBV5-6 and TRBJ2-1; D remains ambiguous. The germline gives CDR1 SGHDT, CDR2 YYEEEE. Deletions cut 4 bases from V and 8 bases from J, with 13 bases between. The CDR3 is 13 amino acids. CDR3 region: CASSVARSHEQFF. In nucleotides, the CDR3 is TGTGCCAGCAGCGTGGCTAGGTCCCATGAGCAGTTCTTC. Looking up the rest from reference TRBV5-6 and TRBJ2-1 gives the full variable domain: DAGVTQSPTHLIKTRGQQVTLRCSPKSGHDTVSWYQQALGQGPQFIFQYYEEEERQRGNFPDRFSGHQFPNYSSELNVNALLLGDSALYLCASSVARSHEQFFGPGTRLTVL.

V is TRBV10-3 and J is TRBJ2-7, with D perhaps given as TRBD1 or TRBD2 (6 bases each). Germline V gene sequence: CDR1 ENHRY, CDR2 SYGVKD. This CDR3 comprises 15 residues. Trimming cost V 4 bases and J 6 bases, with 19 bases left between them. The CDR3 DNA follows: TGTGCCATCAGTGCAAGACAGGAGCTGGGGGGCGAGCAGTACTTC. Amino acid sequence: CAISARQELGGEQYF.

The chain recombines TRBV11-2 with TRBJ2-7, with 10 bases aligning to TRBD1. The CDR3 is 14 amino acids. Germline CDR1 and CDR2: SGHAT and FQNNGV. Unmatched junction bases numbered 5, after V lost 5 bases and J lost 4 bases. The CDR3 spells CASSPGQGVYEQYF. In DNA, the CDR3 is TGTGCCAGCAGCCCCGGACAGGGGGTTTACGAGCAGTACTTC.

The count of this clone is one. The rearrangement uses TRBV7-8 and TRBJ1-5, with 10 bases matching TRBD1. Germline-derived CDR1 and CDR2 are SGHVS and FQNEAQ. The CDR3 loop spans 15 amino acids. After removal of 5 bases from V and 6 bases from J, the junction contained 7 bases not matched to a gene. CDR3 sequence reads: CASSKGDRGSQPQHF. CDR3 sequence (DNA): TGTGCCAGCAGCAAAGGGGACAGGGGAAGTCAGCCCCAGCATTTT.

CDR3 loop: CASSRGLASYNEQFF. For the CDR3, the DNA is TGTGCCAGCAGCCGTGGACTAGCTTCTTACAATGAGCAGTTCTTC. V is TRBV5-6 and J is TRBJ2-1; 8 bases match TRBD2. V lost 4 bases to trimming and J lost 4 bases; unmatched junction nucleotides: 7. CDR1 and CDR2 from the germline V gene are SGHDT and YYEEEE. This CDR3 has 15 residues.